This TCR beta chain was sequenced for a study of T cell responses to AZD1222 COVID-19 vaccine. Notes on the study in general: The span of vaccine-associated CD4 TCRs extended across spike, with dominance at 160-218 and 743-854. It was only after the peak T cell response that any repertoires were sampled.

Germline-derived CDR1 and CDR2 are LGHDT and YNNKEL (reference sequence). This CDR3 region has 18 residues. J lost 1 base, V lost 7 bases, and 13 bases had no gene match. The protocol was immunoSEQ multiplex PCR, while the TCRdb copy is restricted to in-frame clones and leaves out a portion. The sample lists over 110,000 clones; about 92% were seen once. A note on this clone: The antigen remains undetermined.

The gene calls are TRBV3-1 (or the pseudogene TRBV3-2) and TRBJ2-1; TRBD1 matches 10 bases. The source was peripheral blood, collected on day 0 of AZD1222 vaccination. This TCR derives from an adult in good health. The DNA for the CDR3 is TGTGCCAGCACCTATGGACAGGGGGTAGAAGTTTCCTACAATGAGCAGTTCTTC. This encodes CASTYGQGVEVSYNEQFF.